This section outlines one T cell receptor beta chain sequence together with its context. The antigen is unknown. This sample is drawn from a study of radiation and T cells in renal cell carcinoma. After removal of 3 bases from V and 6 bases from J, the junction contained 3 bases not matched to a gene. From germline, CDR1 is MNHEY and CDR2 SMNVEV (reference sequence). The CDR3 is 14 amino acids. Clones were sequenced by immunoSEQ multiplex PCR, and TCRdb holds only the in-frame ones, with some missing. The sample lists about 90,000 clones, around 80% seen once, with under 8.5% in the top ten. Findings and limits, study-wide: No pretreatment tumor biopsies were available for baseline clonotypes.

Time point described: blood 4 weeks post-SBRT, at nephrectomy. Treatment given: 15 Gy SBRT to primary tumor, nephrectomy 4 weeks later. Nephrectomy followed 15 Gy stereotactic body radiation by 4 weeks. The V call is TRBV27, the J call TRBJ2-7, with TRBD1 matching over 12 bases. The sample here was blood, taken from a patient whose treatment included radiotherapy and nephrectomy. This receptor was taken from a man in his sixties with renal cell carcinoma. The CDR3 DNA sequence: TGTGCCAGCAGTTTTTTGGGACAGGGGGCCGAGCAGTACTTC. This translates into CASSFLGQGAEQYF.